This passage covers 18 T cell receptor beta chains from one sample sequenced in a study of blood T cells in healthy people across ages. Combining a sample-barcoded 5' primer with a J-beta primer mix, a second PCR ran for about 6 to 12 cycles. TCRdb fed the 5' RACE reads into MiXCR, producing one record per CDR3 protein. The sample has hundreds of thousands of distinct CDR3 sequences; about 42% are singletons. Source material: blood. The receptors originated from a man in his sixties in good health.

V and J are TRBV4-1 and TRBJ2-7; D possibly matches TRBD1 or TRBD2 (6 bases each). V lost 4 bases to trimming and J lost 3 bases, with 16 bases between them. Per the germline V gene, CDR1 is MGHRA and CDR2 is YSYEKL. CDR3 length: 15 residues. The CDR3 nucleotides read TGCGCCAGCAGCCCCGGTGGAGGGGGATTCTACGAGCAGTACTTC. It is translated as CASSPGGGGFYEQYF.

The rearrangement links TRBV5-6 to TRBJ2-5; D call uncertain. This CDR3 is 16 amino acids long. The germline V and J ends were trimmed by 3 bases and 1 base, with 16 bases remaining between them. Germline CDR1 and CDR2: SGHDT and YYEEEE. The CDR3 DNA is TGTGCCAGCAGCTACCCGACAAGCCCAACCCAAGAGACCCAGTACTTC. Protein sequence: CASSYPTSPTQETQYF.

This clonotype was observed a handful of times. J is TRBJ1-2 and V is TRBV29-1; 9 nucleotides align to TRBD1. This CDR3 comprises 14 residues. V was clipped by 6 bases and J by 2 bases; unmatched bases: 7. Germline-derived CDR1 and CDR2 are SQVTM and ANQGSEA. CDR3 DNA sequence: TGCAGCGTCGCCGCCGGGACAGGGAACTATGGCTACACCTTC. This translates into CSVAAGTGNYGYTF.

On this clonotype itself: The junction does not match germline at one end; this may be a read error. The chain combines TRBV7-9 with TRBJ2-7; TRBD1 or TRBD2 may be the D gene (5 bases each). The germline V gene encodes CDR1 SEHNR and CDR2 FQNEAQ (reference sequence). This CDR3 spans 14 amino acids. The CDR3 spells CVSSPRGESYEQYF. DNA for the CDR3: TGTGTCAGCAGCCCAAGGGGAGAGTCCTACGAGCAGTACTTC.

CDR3 DNA sequence: TGCAGTGCTGGCAATCAGCCCCAGCATTTT. It encodes CSAGNQPQHF. The V call is TRBV20-1, the J call TRBJ1-5; D is undetermined. The CDR3 is 10 amino acids. CDR1 DFQATT and CDR2 SNEGSKA come from the germline V gene (reference sequence). V lost 5 bases to trimming and J lost 2 bases, with 1 base between them.

This rearrangement joins TRBV2 to TRBJ2-7; D ambiguous. Trimming shortened V by 4 bases and J by 2 bases, and 15 bases separated the two germline ends. This CDR3 has 15 amino acids. CDR1 and CDR2 (germline): SNHLY, FYNNEI. This CDR3 is CASSVSEPLPYEQYF. The DNA of the CDR3 is TGTGCCAGCAGTGTTTCCGAGCCCCTTCCCTACGAGCAGTACTTC. The full variable domain, completed using reference TRBV2 and TRBJ2-7, is EPEVTQTPSHQVTQMGQEVILRCVPISNHLYFYWYRQILGQKVEFLVSFYNNEISEKSEIFDDQFSVERPDGSNFTLKIRSTKLEDSAMYFCASSVSEPLPYEQYFGPGTRLTVT.

The genes are TRBV24-1 and TRBJ2-3; D unresolved. CDR3 length: 14 amino acids. The germline V gene encodes CDR1 KGHDR and CDR2 SFDVKD. Deletions cut 1 base from V and 6 bases from J, with 10 bases between. CDR3 amino acids: CATSDFTKDDTQYF. As DNA, the CDR3 is TGTGCCACCAGTGATTTTACAAAAGATGATACGCAGTATTTT.

The chain employs TRBV27 and TRBJ2-1, with 7 bases matching TRBD2. V was pared by 5 bases and J by 4 bases, with 5 bases of the junction left unmatched. Germline V gene data show CDR1 as MNHEY and CDR2 as SMNVEV (reference sequence). The CDR3 spans 14 residues. CDR3 in DNA: TGTGCCAGCAGTGCGGGACTAATGTACAATGAGCAGTTCTTC. Residues: CASSAGLMYNEQFF.

The chain uses TRBV19 and TRBJ1-2, with 8 nucleotides matching TRBD1. The CDR3 sequence is 15 residues long. Germline CDR1 and CDR2: LNHDA and SQIVND (reference sequence). V dropped 6 bases and J dropped 5; count of bases not matched to a gene: 11. The CDR3 nucleotides are TGTGCCAGTAGCAAAAGGACAGGGCGATTTTATGGCTACACCTTC. Translation gives CASSKRTGRFYGYTF.

V is TRBV18 and J is TRBJ2-4; D gene ambiguous. Trimming stripped 0 bases from V and 5 bases from J, with 14 bases between. In germline, CDR1 is KGHSH, CDR2 LQKENI. There are 16 residues in the CDR3. The CDR3 coding sequence is TGTGCCAGCTCACCACCGTTGGCTGTCTACCAAAACATTCAGTACTTC. This gives the protein CASSPPLAVYQNIQYF.

The chain employs TRBV4-2 and TRBJ1-2; D not certain. CDR1 is LGHNA, CDR2 YNFKEQ, per germline. Between the trimmed V and J ends, which lost 4 bases and 4 bases, there was a span of 13 bases. The CDR3 runs to 14 residues. CDR3 nucleotide sequence: TGTGCCAGCAGCCCAGAAATGGGGATCTATGGCTACACCTTC. This translates into CASSPEMGIYGYTF.

The V and J genes are TRBV20-1 and TRBJ1-5, with TRBD1 matching 9 bases. Germline CDR1 reads DFQATT; CDR2 reads SNEGSKA (reference sequence). The CDR3 is 14 amino acids. Germline trimming cut 6 bases from V and 4 bases from J; bases unmatched to any gene: 7. DNA for the CDR3: TGCAGTGCACGGACAGGGGACCCTAATCAGCCCCAGCATTTT. Translation: CSARTGDPNQPQHF.

The chain couples TRBV6-6 to TRBJ1-2; no firm D call. The CDR3 spans 12 residues. Germline V gene sequence: CDR1 MNHNY, CDR2 SVGAGI (reference sequence). With 6 bases removed from V and 2 bases from J, the gap between germline ends came to 7 bases. The CDR3 is CASSTKNYGYTF. For the CDR3, the DNA is TGTGCCAGCAGCACCAAGAACTATGGCTACACCTTC.

This clonotype was found a few times. V gene TRBV29-1 combines with J gene TRBJ1-1; D is uncertain. This CDR3 region has 13 residues. CDR1 is SQVTM and CDR2 is ANQGSEA in the germline V gene. Trimming cost V 3 bases and J 0 bases, with 8 bases left between them. CDR3 amino acids: CSVDRRMNTEAFF. DNA for the CDR3: TGCAGCGTTGACCGACGGATGAACACTGAAGCTTTCTTT.

The chain has TRBV14 and TRBJ2-5, with a possible D match to TRBD2 (6 bases). Germline CDR1 SGHDN, CDR2 FVKESK. The CDR3 is 19 residues long. Trimming left V 0 bases short and J 1 base short, with 21 bases between. CDR3 loop: CASSQEFGRRGDPQETQYF. As DNA, the CDR3 is TGTGCCAGCAGCCAAGAATTTGGTCGGAGGGGTGACCCCCAAGAGACCCAGTACTTC.

The V gene is TRBV4-2, the J gene TRBJ1-1; D perhaps matches TRBD1 (5 bases). Germline V gene data show CDR1 as LGHNA and CDR2 as YNFKEQ. The CDR3 runs 15 residues. V lost 1 base and J lost 3, with 12 bases in between. In nucleotides, the CDR3 is TGTGCCAGCAGCCAAGGCCCCCGGGGCGACACTGAAGCTTTCTTT. Amino acid sequence: CASSQGPRGDTEAFF.

This clonotype was found many times. The rearrangement joins TRBV6-2 or TRBV6-3 to TRBJ2-1; D gene unclear. Looked up from germline, CDR1 is MNHEY and CDR2 is SVGEGT. The V end lost 6 bases, the J end lost 10 bases, and 10 bases lay between the germline ends. This CDR3 is built from 11 residues. CDR3 amino acids: CASSEPREQFF. In DNA, the CDR3 is TGTGCCAGCAGCGAACCCCGGGAGCAGTTCTTC.

The chain carries TRBV20-1 and TRBJ2-1; weak D call: TRBD2 (6 bases). This CDR3 has 16 amino acids. The V end was cut by 5 bases, the J end by 1 base, with 18 bases between. Germline V lookup: CDR1 DFQATT, CDR2 SNEGSKA (reference sequence). The CDR3 bases are TGCAGTGCTCAGCTAGCGAAGCGTTTATCCTACAATGAGCAGTTCTTC. Residues: CSAQLAKRLSYNEQFF.